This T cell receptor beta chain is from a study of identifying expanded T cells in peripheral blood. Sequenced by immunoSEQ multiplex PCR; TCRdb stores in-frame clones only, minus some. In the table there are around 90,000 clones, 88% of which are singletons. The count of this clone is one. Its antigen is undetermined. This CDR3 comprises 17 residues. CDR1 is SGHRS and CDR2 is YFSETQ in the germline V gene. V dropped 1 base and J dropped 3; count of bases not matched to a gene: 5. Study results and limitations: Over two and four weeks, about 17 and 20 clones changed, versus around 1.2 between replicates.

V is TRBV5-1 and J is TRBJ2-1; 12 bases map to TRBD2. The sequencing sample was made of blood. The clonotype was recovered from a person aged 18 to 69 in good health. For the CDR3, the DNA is TGCGCCAGCAGCTTGACCACGACTAGCGGGGGCTACAATGAGCAGTTCTTC. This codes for CASSLTTTSGGYNEQFF.